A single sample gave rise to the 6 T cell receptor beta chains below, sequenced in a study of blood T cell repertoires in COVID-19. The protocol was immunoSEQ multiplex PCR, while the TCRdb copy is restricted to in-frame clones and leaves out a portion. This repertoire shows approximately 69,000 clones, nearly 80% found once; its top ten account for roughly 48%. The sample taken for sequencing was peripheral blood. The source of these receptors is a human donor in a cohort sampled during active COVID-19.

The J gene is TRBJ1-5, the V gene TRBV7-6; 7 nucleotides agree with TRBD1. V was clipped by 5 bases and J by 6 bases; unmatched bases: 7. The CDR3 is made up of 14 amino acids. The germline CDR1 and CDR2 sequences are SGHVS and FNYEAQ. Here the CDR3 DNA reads TGTGCCAGCAGCCTCAGCGACAGGGTTCAGCCCCAGCATTTT. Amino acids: CASSLSDRVQPQHF.

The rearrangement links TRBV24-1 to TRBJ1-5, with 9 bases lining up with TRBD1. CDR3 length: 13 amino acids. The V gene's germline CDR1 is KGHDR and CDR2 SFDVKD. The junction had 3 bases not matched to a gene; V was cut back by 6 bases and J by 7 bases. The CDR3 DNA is TGTGCCACCAGTCCGGGACAGGGCCAGCCCCAGCATTTT. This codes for CATSPGQGQPQHF.

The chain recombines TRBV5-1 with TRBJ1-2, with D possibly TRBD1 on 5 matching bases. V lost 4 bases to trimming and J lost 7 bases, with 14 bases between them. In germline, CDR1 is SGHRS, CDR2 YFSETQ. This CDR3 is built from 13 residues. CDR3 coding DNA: TGCGCCAGCAGCCCCGAATCGACAGCTGGCTACACCTTC. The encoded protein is CASSPESTAGYTF.

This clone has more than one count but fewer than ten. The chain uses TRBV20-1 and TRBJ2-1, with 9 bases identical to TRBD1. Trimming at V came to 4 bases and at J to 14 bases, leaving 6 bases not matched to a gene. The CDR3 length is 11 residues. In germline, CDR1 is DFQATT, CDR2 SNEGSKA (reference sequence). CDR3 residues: CSATGTGKEFF. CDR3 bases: TGCAGTGCTACCGGGACAGGGAAGGAGTTCTTC.

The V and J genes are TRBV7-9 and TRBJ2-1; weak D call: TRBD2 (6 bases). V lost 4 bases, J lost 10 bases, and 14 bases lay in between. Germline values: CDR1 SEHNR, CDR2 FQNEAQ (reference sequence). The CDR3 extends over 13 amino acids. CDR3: CASSSTDYSEQFF. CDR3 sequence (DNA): TGTGCCAGCAGCTCAACGGACTACTCCGAGCAGTTCTTC. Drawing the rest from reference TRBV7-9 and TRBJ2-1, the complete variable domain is DTGVSQNPRHKITKRGQNVTFRCDPISEHNRLYWYRQTLGQGPEFLTYFQNEAQLEKSRLLSDRFSAERPKGSFSTLEIQRTEQGDSAMYLCASSSTDYSEQFFGPGTRLTVL.

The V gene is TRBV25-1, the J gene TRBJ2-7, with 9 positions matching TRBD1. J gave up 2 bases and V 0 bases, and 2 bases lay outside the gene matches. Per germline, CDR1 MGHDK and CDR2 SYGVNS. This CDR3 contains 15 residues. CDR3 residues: CASSEYGTGTYEQYF. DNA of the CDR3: TGTGCCAGCAGTGAATATGGGACAGGGACCTACGAGCAGTACTTC.